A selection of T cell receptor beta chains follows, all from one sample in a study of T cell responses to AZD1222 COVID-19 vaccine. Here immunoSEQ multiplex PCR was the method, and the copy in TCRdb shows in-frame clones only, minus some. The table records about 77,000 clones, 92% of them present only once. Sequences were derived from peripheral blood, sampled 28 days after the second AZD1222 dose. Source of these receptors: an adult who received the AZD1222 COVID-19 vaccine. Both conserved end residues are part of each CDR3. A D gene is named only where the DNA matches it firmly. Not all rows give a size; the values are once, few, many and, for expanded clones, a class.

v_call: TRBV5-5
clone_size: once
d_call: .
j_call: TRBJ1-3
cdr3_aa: CASSLWGSGNTIYF
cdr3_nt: TGTGCCAGCAGCTTATGGGGGTCTGGAAACACCATATATTTT

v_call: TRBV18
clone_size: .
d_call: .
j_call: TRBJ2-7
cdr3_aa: CASSPTPGTTYEQYF
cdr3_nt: TGTGCCAGCTCACCAACCCCAGGAACTACCTACGAGCAGTACTTC

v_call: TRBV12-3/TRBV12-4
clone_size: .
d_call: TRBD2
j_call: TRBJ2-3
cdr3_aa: CASTTSGRDTQYF
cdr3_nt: TGTGCCAGCACGACTAGCGGGAGGGATACGCAGTATTTT

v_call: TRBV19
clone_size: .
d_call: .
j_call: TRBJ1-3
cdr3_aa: CASSPGRSSGNTIYF
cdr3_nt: TGTGCCAGTAGCCCGGGACGGAGCTCTGGAAACACCATATATTTT

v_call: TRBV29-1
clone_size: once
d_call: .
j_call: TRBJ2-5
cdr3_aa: CTGSGIWTQYF
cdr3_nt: TGCACCGGGAGTGGAATTTGGACCCAGTACTTC

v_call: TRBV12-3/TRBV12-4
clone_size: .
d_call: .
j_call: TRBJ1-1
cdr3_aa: CASSLEGAFF
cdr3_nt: TGTGCCAGCAGTTTAGAGGGGGCTTTCTTT

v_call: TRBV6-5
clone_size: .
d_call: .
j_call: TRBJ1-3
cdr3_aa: CASSGRGGSGNTIYF
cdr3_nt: TGTGCCAGCAGCGGTCGAGGCGGCTCTGGAAACACCATATATTTT

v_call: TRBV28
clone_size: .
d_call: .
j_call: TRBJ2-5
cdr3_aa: CASSLPGTQETQYF
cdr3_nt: TGTGCCAGCAGTTTGCCGGGAACCCAAGAGACCCAGTACTTC

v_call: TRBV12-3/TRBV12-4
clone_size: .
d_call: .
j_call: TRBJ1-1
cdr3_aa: CASSFHTEAFF
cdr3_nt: TGTGCCAGCAGTTTTCACACTGAAGCTTTCTTT

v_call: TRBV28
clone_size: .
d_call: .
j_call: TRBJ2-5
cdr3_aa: CASSESYQETQYF
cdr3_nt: TGTGCCAGCAGTGAGTCGTACCAAGAGACCCAGTACTTC

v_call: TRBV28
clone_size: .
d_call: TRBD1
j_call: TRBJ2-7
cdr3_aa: CASTRGGRAYEQYF
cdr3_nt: TGTGCCAGCACAAGAGGGGGCAGAGCCTACGAGCAGTACTTC

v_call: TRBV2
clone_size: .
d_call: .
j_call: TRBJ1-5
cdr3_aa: CASRGQPLARNQPQHF
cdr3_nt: TGTGCCAGCAGAGGGCAGCCCTTGGCCCGCAATCAGCCCCAGCATTTT

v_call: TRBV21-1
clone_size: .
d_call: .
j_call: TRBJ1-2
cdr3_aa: CASSKRGCCGAVNYGYTF
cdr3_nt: TGTGCCAGCAGCAAAAGGGGATGTTGCGGGGCCGTTAACTATGGCTACACCTTC

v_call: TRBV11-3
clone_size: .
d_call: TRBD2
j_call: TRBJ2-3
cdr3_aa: CASSSGLAEGSTDTQYF
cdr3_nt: TGTGCCAGCAGCTCTGGACTAGCGGAAGGAAGCACAGATACGCAGTATTTT

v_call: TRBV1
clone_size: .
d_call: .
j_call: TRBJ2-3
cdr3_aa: CTSTRCSGTADRDTQYF
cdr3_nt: TGCACCAGCACCCGGTGTAGCGGGACCGCCGATAGAGATACGCAGTATTTT

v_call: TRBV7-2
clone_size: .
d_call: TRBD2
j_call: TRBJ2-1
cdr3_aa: CASRLSGTYNEQFF
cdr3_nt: TGTGCCAGCAGGCTTAGCGGGACCTACAATGAGCAGTTCTTC

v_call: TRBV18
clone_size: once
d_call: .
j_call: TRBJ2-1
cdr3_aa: CASSRGTNNEQFF
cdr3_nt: TGTGCCAGCTCACGCGGGACAAACAATGAGCAGTTCTTC

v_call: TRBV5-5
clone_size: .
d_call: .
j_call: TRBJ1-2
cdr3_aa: CASSPPGLTNYGYTF
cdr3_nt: TGTGCCAGCAGCCCCCCCGGGCTCACTAACTATGGCTACACCTTC

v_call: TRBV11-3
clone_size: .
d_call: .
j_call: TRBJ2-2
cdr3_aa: CASSFGRNTGELFF
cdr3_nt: TGTGCCAGCAGCTTTGGGCGTAACACCGGGGAGCTGTTTTTT

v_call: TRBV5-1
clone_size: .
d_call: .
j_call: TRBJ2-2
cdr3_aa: CASSFSGAGELFF
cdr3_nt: TGCGCCAGCAGCTTTTCCGGGGCCGGGGAGCTGTTTTTT

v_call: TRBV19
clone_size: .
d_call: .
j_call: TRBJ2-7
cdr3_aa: CASSVGLSSYEQYF
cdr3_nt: TGTGCCAGTAGTGTTGGTTTGAGCTCCTACGAGCAGTACTTC

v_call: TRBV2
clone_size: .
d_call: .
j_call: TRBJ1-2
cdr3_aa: CASTQGLPSYGYTF
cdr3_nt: TGTGCCAGCACTCAGGGATTGCCCTCGTATGGCTACACCTTC

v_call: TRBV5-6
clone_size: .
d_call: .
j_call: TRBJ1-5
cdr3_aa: CASSLGRAFSNQPQHF
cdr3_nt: TGTGCCAGCAGCTTGGGTAGGGCCTTTAGCAATCAGCCCCAGCATTTT

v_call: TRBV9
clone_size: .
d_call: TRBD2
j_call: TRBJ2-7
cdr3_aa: CASSVKAGGLREQYF
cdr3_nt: TGTGCCAGCAGCGTTAAGGCGGGAGGGCTACGAGAGCAGTACTTC

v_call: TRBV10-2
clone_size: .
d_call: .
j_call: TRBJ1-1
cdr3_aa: CASSDLVGAGTEAFF
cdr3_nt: TGCGCCAGCAGTGATCTAGTAGGGGCAGGCACTGAAGCTTTCTTT

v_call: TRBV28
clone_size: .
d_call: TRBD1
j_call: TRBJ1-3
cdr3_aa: CASSLPGTGAGNTIYF
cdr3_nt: TGTGCCAGCAGTTTACCAGGGACAGGAGCTGGAAACACCATATATTTT

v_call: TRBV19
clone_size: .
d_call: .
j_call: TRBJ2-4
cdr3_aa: CASRMDTPAKNIQYF
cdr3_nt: TGTGCCAGTAGAATGGACACACCTGCCAAAAACATTCAGTACTTC

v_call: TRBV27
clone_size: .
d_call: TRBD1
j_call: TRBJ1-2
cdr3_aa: CASTRRGRDRDYGYTF
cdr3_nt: TGTGCCAGCACCCGCAGGGGGCGCGATAGAGACTATGGCTACACCTTC

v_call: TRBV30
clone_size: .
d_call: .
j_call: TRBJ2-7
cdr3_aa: CACKQGYNSYEQYF
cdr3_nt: TGTGCCTGCAAACAGGGCTACAACTCCTACGAGCAGTACTTC

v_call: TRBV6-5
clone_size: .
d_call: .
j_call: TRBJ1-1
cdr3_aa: CASSYYASGPETEAFF
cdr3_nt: TGTGCCAGCAGTTACTACGCCTCCGGGCCGGAGACTGAAGCTTTCTTT

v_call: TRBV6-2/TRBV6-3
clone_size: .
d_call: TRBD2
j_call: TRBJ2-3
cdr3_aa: CASSYSRFREAQSTDTQYF
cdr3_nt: TGTGCCAGCAGTTACTCGAGGTTTCGGGAGGCCCAAAGCACAGATACGCAGTATTTT